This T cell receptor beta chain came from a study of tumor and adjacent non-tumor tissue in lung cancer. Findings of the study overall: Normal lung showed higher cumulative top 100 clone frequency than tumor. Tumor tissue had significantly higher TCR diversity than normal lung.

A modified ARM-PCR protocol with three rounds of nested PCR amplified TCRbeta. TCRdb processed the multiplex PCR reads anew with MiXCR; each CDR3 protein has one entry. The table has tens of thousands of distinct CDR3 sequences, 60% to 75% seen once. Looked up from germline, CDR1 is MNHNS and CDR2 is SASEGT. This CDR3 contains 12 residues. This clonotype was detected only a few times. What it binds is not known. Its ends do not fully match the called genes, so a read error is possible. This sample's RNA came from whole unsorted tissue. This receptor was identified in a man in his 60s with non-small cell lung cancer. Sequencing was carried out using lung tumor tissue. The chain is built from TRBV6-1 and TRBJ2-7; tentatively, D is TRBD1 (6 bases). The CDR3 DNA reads TGCGCCAGCAGTAAAAGGGACACGGTGGTAGACTTC. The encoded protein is CASSKRDTVVDF.